This record concerns one T cell receptor (beta chain) sequence. This sample was included in a study of blood T cell repertoires in COVID-19. Sequenced by immunoSEQ multiplex PCR; TCRdb stores in-frame clones only, minus some. Among 99,000 or so clones listed, approximately 86% were seen once. Trimming removed 0 bases from V and 3 bases from J; junction bases left unmatched: 8. Germline V CDR1 and CDR2: MGHRA, YSYEKL. CDR3 length: 17 residues. Sample: peripheral blood. The sequence derives from a woman in her fifties or sixties in a cohort sampled during active or convalescent COVID-19. The V and J genes are TRBV4-1 and TRBJ1-5, with TRBD1 matching 7 bases. Written as DNA, the CDR3 is TGCGCCAGCAGCCAAGATCGGAACAGGGGCCTCAATCAGCCCCAGCATTTT. Protein sequence: CASSQDRNRGLNQPQHF.